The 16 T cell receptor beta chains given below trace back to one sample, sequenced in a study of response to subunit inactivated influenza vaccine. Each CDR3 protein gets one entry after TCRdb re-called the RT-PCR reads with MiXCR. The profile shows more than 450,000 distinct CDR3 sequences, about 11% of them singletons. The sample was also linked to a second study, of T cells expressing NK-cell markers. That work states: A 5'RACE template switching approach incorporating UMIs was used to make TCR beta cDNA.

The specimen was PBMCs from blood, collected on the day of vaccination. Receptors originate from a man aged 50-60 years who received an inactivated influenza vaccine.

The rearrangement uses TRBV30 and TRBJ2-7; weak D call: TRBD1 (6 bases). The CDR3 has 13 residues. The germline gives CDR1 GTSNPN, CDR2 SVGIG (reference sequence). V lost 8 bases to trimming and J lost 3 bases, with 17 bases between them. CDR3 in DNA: TGTGCCAGCACTCAGGGGCGTCGCTACGAGCAGTACTTC. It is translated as CASTQGRRYEQYF.

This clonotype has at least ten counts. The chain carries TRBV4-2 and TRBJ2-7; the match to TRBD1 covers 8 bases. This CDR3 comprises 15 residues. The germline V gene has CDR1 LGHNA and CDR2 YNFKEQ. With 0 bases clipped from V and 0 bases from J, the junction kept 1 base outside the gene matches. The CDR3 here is CASSQETGGSYEQYF. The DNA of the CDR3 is TGTGCCAGCAGCCAAGAAACAGGGGGCTCCTACGAGCAGTACTTC.

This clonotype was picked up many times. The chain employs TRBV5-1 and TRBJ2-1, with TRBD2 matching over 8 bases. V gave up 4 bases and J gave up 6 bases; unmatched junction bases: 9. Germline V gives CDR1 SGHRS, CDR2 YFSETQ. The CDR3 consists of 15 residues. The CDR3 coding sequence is TGCGCCAGCAGCCTGGGGACTAGTCGGGTCAATGAGCAGTTCTTC. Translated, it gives CASSLGTSRVNEQFF.

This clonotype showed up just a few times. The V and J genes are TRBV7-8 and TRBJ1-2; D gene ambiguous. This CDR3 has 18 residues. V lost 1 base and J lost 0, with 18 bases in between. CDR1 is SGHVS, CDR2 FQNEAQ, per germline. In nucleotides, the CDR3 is TGTGCCAGCAGCTTAGGGTCTCGGGCGTACAGCGCTAACTATGGCTACACCTTC. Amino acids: CASSLGSRAYSANYGYTF.

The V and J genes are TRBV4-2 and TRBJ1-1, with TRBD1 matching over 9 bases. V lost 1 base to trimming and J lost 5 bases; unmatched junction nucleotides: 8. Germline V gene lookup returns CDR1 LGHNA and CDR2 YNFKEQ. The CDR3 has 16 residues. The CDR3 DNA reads TGTGCCAGCAGCCAAGGCGCTGGGACAGGGAGAACTGAAGCTTTCTTT. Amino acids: CASSQGAGTGRTEAFF.

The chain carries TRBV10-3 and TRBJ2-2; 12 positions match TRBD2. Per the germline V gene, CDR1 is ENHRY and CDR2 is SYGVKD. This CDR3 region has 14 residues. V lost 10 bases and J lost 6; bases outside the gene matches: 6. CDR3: CATTTSGSAGELFF. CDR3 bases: TGTGCCACAACGACTAGCGGGAGTGCCGGGGAGCTGTTTTTT.

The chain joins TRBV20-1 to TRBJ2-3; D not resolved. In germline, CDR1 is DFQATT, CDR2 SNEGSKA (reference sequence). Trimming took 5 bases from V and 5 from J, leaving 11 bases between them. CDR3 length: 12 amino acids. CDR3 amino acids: CSALPLGDTQYF. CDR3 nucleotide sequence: TGCAGTGCTCTTCCCCTTGGAGATACGCAGTATTTT.

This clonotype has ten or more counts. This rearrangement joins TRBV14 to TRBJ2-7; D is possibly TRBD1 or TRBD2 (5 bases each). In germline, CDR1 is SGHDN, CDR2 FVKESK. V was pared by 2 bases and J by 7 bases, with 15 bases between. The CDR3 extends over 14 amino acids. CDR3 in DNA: TGTGCCAGCAGCCAATTAACTTTTGGGGGTGAGCAGTACTTC. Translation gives CASSQLTFGGEQYF.

In DNA, the CDR3 is TGTGCCAGCAGCAAACGGACAGTTTGGGGGGATGAGCAGTTCTTC. Amino acids: CASSKRTVWGDEQFF. The genes are TRBV5-6 and TRBJ2-1; TRBD1 or TRBD2 may be the D gene (6 bases each). This CDR3 has 15 residues. Trimming removed 4 bases from V and 8 bases from J, with 19 bases in between. Per germline, CDR1 SGHDT and CDR2 YYEEEE.

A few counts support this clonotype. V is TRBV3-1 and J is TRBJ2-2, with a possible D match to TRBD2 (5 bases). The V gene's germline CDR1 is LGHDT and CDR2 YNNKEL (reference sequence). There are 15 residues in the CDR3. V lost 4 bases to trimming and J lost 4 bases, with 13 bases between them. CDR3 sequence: CASSRLPTSTGELFF. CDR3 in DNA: TGTGCCAGCAGCCGACTACCAACTTCCACCGGGGAGCTGTTTTTT. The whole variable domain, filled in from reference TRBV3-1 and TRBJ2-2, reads DTAVSQTPKYLVTQMGNDKSIKCEQNLGHDTMYWYKQDSKKFLKIMFSYNNKELIINETVPNRFSPKSPDKAHLNLHINSLELGDSAVYFCASSRLPTSTGELFFGEGSRLTVL.

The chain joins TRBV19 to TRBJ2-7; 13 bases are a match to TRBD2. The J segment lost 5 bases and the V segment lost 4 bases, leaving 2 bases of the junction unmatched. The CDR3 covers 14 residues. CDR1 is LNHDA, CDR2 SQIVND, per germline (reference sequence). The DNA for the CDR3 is TGTGCCAGTAGTACGACTAGCGGGAGGAACGAGCAGTACTTC. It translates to CASSTTSGRNEQYF.

CDR3 in DNA: TGTGCCAGCAGTGAGCAGGGAGGGGTCCCCTACGAGCAGTACTTC. Amino acid sequence: CASSEQGGVPYEQYF. V and J are TRBV2 and TRBJ2-7; 7 nucleotides agree with TRBD2. The CDR3 has 15 residues. CDR1 SNHLY and CDR2 FYNNEI come from the germline V gene. Unmatched junction bases numbered 7, after V lost 3 bases and J lost 2 bases. The full variable domain, its missing parts supplied by reference TRBV2 and TRBJ2-7, is EPEVTQTPSHQVTQMGQEVILRCVPISNHLYFYWYRQILGQKVEFLVSFYNNEISEKSEIFDDQFSVERPDGSNFTLKIRSTKLEDSAMYFCASSEQGGVPYEQYFGPGTRLTVT.

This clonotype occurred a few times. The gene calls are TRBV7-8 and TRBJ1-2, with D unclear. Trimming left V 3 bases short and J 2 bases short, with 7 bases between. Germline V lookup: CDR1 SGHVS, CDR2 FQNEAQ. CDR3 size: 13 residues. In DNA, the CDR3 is TGTGCCAGCAGCTTTTTAGGGAACTATGGCTACACCTTC. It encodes CASSFLGNYGYTF.

For the CDR3, the DNA is TGTGCCAGCAGAGATTGGGACAGAAACACCGGGGAGCTGTTTTTT. Amino acids: CASRDWDRNTGELFF. This chain connects TRBV7-9 to TRBJ2-2, with 7 bases lining up with TRBD1. CDR3 length equals 15 residues. Trimming removed 6 bases from V and 2 bases from J; junction bases left unmatched: 6. Germline assignment: CDR1 SEHNR and CDR2 FQNEAQ (reference sequence). Full variable domain (rest looked up from reference TRBV7-9 and TRBJ2-2): DTGVSQNPRHKITKRGQNVTFRCDPISEHNRLYWYRQTLGQGPEFLTYFQNEAQLEKSRLLSDRFSAERPKGSFSTLEIQRTEQGDSAMYLCASRDWDRNTGELFFGEGSRLTVL.

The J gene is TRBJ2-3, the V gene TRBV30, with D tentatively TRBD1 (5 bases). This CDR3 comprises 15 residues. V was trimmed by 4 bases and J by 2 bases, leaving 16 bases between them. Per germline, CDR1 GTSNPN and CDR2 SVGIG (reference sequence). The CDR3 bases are TGTGCCTGGACCCGACAGTCGACCCTCACAGATACGCAGTATTTT. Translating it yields CAWTRQSTLTDTQYF.

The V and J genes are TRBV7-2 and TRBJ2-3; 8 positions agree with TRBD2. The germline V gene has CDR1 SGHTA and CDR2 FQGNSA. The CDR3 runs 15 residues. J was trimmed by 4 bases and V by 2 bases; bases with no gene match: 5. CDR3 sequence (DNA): TGTGCCAGCAGCTTACGGGGGGGCCAAGCAGATACGCAGTATTTT. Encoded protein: CASSLRGGQADTQYF. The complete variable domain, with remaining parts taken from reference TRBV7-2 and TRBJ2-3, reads GAGVSQSPSNKVTEKGKDVELRCDPISGHTALYWYRQSLGQGLEFLIYFQGNSAPDKSGLPSDRFSAERTGGSVSTLTIQRTQQEDSAVYLCASSLRGGQADTQYFGPGTRLTVL.